Below, one T cell receptor beta chain is given with its context. The germline CDR1 and CDR2 sequences are SGHRS and YFSETQ. The CDR3 runs to 14 residues. Trimming removed 2 bases at V and 0 bases at J, with 5 bases between. This entry is derived from a study of sequential checkpoint blockade in melanoma. Specified treatment: randomized to nivolumab then ipilimumab (arm A) or the reverse (arm B). Sequencing used immunoSEQ multiplex PCR; TCRdb keeps in-frame clones, though not all of them. The repertoire holds 1,300 to 1,500 clones, with 20% to 25% as singletons. Here the sequenced sample was tumor tissue (inferred from file names), taken from a patient given nivolumab and ipilimumab in sequence. V is TRBV5-1 and J is TRBJ2-2; D remains ambiguous. This TCR came from a human donor with melanoma. CDR3 sequence reads: CASSFLANTGELFF. The CDR3 nucleotides are TGCGCCAGCAGCTTTCTTGCGAACACCGGGGAGCTGTTTTTT.